This T cell receptor (beta chain) emerged from a study of blood T cell repertoires in COVID-19. Germline values: CDR1 MNHNY, CDR2 SVGAGI (reference sequence). Deletions cut 0 bases from V and 5 bases from J, with 8 bases between. This CDR3 contains 13 residues. Authors' data handling: Reference gene primer amplification in the assay estimated nucleated cell counts. Clones were sequenced by immunoSEQ multiplex PCR, and TCRdb holds only the in-frame ones, with some missing. For V, J and clone size, that table is used; D and trimming come from the DNA. The table lists around 220,000 clones, 84% of them singletons. Followed longitudinally, the Seattle patients had been enrolled during active infection. This clone came up a few times.

The genes are TRBV6-6 and TRBJ2-7; D ambiguous. This sequence was found in a woman of 80 years or more with COVID-19, enrolled during active disease. Input material: peripheral blood. The CDR3 spells CASSYSNGDEQYF. The CDR3 DNA is TGTGCCAGCAGTTACTCGAATGGAGACGAGCAGTACTTC.